A selection of T cell receptor beta chains follows, all from one sample in a study of identical twins. Via MiXCR, TCRdb re-called the 5' RACE reads, giving one row per CDR3 protein. The sample has around 340,000 distinct CDR3 sequences, roughly 9% seen once. The sample taken for sequencing was naive T cells sorted from blood. The source is a woman in her fifties or sixties in good health. CDR3s include the opening cysteine and the closing phenylalanine or tryptophan. The order of the fields is clone size, V gene, CDR3 protein. Expanded clones are given a class, and other clones once, few, many or no size at all.

abundance: many
v_gene: TRBV7-2
CDR3aa: CASSLGFPSRDEQFF

abundance: many
v_gene: TRBV29-1
CDR3aa: CSVGGQSDTQYF

abundance: many
v_gene: TRBV20-1
CDR3aa: CSAGTANLYNEQFF

abundance: few
v_gene: TRBV10-3
CDR3aa: CAISDKGQNSPLHF

abundance: many
v_gene: TRBV29-1
CDR3aa: CSTPNRDVSAGDYGYTF

abundance: few
v_gene: TRBV15
CDR3aa: CATSTGEGETQYF

abundance: many
v_gene: TRBV11-2
CDR3aa: CASRDGAGELFF

abundance: few
v_gene: TRBV3-1
CDR3aa: CASTRTSGAYEQYF

abundance: many
v_gene: TRBV20-1
CDR3aa: CSARLRGASEAFF

abundance: few
v_gene: TRBV20-1
CDR3aa: CSARLGQNNYGYTF

abundance: NA
v_gene: TRBV5-6
CDR3aa: CASTLGKMRGYNEQFF